This T cell receptor (beta chain) appears in the sequencing data of a study of T-cell reconstitution after alpha-beta-depleted transplantation in children. Germline values: CDR1 SQVTM, CDR2 ANQGSEA. V was pared by 2 bases and J by 8 bases, with 11 bases of the junction left unmatched. The CDR3 covers 15 residues. This clonotype was detected ten times or more. The antigen is undetermined. Study-level findings and limits: High day-60 TCRbeta diversity in some patients came from surviving recipient T cells and thymic progenitors. Newly produced T cells mostly accounted for T-cell counts and diversity one year post-transplant. Reports say that about two months after transplant, the alpha-beta T cells came out of several hundred graft clones that had expanded.

The TCRbeta library was prepared with unique molecular identifiers. Using its own MiXCR run on the PCR reads, TCRdb lists one record per CDR3 protein. The profile shows approximately 650,000 distinct CDR3 sequences, roughly 13% of them singletons. The specimen was PBMCs, collected before TCRalphabeta/CD19-depleted stem cell transplant. The rearrangement uses TRBV29-1 and TRBJ2-1; 8 bases align to TRBD2. This TCR was recovered from a girl aged 2 to 10 with congenital amegakaryocytic thrombocytopenia, due to receive a stem cell transplant. The CDR3 nucleotides are TGCAGCGTTGAAATCTTGAGCGGGAGCAGCGATGAGCAGTTCTTC. It translates to CSVEILSGSSDEQFF.